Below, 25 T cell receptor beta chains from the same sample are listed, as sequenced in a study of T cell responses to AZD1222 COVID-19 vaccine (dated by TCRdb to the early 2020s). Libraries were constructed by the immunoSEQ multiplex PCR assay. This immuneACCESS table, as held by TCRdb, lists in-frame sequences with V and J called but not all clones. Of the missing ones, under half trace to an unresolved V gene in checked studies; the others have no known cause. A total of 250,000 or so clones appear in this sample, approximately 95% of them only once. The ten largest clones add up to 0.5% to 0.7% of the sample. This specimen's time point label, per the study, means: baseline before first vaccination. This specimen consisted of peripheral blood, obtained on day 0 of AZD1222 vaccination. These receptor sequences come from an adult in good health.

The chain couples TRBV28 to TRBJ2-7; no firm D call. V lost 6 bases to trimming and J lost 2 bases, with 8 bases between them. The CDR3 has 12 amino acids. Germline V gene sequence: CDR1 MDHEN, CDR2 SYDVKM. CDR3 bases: TGTGCCAGCAGAAAAAAACCCTACGAGCAGTACTTC. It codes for CASRKKPYEQYF.

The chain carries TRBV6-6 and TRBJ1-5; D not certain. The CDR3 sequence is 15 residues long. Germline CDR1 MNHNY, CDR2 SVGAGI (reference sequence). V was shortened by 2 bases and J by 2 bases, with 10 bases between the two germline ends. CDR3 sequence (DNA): TGTGCCAGCAGTTACCCGGACGGTCGCAATCAGCCCCAGCATTTT. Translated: CASSYPDGRNQPQHF.

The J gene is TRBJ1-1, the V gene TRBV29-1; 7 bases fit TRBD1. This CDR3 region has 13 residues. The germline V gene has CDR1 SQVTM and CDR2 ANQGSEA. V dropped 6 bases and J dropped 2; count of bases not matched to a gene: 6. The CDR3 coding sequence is TGCAGCGTCCACACAGGGGATAACACTGAAGCTTTCTTT. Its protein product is CSVHTGDNTEAFF.

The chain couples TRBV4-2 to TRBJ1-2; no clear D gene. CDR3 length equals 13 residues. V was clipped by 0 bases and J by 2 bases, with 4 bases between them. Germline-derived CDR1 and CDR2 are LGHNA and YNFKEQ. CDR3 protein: CASSQDPNYGYTF. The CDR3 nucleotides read TGTGCCAGCAGCCAAGATCCCAACTATGGCTACACCTTC.

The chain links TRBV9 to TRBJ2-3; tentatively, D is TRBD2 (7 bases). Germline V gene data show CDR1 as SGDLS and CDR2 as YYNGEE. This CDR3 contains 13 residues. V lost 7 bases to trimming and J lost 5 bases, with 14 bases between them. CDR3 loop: CASAGASKDTQYF. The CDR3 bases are TGTGCCAGCGCGGGGGCCTCGAAAGATACGCAGTATTTT.

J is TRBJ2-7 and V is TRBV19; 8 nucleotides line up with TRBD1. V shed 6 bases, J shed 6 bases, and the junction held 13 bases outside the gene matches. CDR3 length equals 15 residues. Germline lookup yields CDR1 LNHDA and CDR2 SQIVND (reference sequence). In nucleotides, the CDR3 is TGTGCCAGTAGCCCGGGACAGGCGTTTGCAGGCGAGCAGTACTTC. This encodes CASSPGQAFAGEQYF. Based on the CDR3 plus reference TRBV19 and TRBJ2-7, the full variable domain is DGGITQSPKYLFRKEGQNVTLSCEQNLNHDAMYWYRQDPGQGLRLIYYSQIVNDFQKGDIAEGYSVSREKKESFPLTVTSAQKNPTAFYLCASSPGQAFAGEQYFGPGTRLTVT.

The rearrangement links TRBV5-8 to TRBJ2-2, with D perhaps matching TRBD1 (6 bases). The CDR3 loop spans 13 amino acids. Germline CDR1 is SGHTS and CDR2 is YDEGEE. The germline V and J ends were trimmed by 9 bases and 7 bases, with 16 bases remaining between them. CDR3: CANADSSFGELFF. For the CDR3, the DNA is TGTGCCAACGCGGACAGCTCTTTCGGGGAGCTGTTTTTT.

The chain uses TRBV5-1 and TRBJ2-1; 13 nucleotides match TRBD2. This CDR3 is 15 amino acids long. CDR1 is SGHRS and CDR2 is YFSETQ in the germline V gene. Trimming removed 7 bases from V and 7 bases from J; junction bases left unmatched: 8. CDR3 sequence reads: CASGGLAGSPNEQFF. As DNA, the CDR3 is TGCGCCAGCGGGGGACTAGCGGGGAGTCCTAATGAGCAGTTCTTC.

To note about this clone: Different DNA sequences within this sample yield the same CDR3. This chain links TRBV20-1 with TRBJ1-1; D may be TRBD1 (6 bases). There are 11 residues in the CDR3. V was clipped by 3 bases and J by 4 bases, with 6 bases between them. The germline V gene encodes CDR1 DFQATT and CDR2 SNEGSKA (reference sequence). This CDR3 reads CSASRGTEAFF. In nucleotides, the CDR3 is TGCAGTGCTAGCAGGGGCACTGAAGCTTTCTTT.

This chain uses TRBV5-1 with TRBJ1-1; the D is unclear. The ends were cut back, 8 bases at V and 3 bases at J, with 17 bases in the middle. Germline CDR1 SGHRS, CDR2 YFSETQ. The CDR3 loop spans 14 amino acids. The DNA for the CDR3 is TGCGCCAGTAGACTCTACGCCGACTACACTGAAGCTTTCTTT. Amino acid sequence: CASRLYADYTEAFF.

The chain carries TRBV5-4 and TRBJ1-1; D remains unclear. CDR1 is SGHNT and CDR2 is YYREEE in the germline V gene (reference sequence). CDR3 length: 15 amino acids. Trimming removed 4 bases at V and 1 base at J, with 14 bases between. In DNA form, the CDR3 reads TGTGCCAGCAGCCTGAAGTCGAAAGGGAACACTGAAGCTTTCTTT. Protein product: CASSLKSKGNTEAFF. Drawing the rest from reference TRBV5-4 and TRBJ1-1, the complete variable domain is ETGVTQSPTHLIKTRGQQVTLRCSSQSGHNTVSWYQQALGQGPQFIFQYYREEENGRGNFPPRFSGLQFPNYSSELNVNALELDDSALYLCASSLKSKGNTEAFFGQGTRLTVV.

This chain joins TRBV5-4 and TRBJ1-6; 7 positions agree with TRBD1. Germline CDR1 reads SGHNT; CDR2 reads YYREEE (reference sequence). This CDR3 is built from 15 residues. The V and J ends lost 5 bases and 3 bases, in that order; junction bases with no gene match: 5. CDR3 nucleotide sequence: TGTGCCAGCAGATATCAGGGGGTCTATAATTCACCCCTCCACTTT. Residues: CASRYQGVYNSPLHF.

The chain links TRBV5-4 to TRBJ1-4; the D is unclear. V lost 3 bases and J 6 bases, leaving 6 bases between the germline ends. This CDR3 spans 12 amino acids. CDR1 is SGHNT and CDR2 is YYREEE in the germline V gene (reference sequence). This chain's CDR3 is CASSSEDEKLFF. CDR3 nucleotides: TGTGCCAGCAGCTCGGAGGATGAAAAACTGTTTTTT. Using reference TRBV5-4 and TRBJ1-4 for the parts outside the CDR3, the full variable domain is ETGVTQSPTHLIKTRGQQVTLRCSSQSGHNTVSWYQQALGQGPQFIFQYYREEENGRGNFPPRFSGLQFPNYSSELNVNALELDDSALYLCASSSEDEKLFFGSGTQLSVL.

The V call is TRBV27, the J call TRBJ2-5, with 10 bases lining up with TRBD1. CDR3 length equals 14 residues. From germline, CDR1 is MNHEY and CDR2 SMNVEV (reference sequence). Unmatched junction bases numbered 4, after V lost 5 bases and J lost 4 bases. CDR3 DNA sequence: TGTGCCAGCAGTCCGAGACAGGGGGCAGAGACCCAGTACTTC. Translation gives CASSPRQGAETQYF.

The CDR3 spells CASSTGTSVDTGELFF. The DNA of the CDR3 is TGTGCCAGCTCAACAGGGACTAGTGTCGACACCGGGGAGCTGTTTTTT. The chain recombines TRBV18 with TRBJ2-2; 8 bases line up with TRBD2. CDR3 length equals 16 residues. J lost 3 bases, V lost 5 bases, and 8 bases had no gene match. Looked up from germline, CDR1 is KGHSH and CDR2 is LQKENI.

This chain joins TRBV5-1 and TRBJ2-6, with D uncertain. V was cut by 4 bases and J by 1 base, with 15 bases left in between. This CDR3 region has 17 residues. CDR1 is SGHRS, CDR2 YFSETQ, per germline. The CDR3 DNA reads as TGCGCCAGCAGCCCCACAGAGAACGCTTCTGGGGCCAACGTCCTGACTTTC. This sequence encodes CASSPTENASGANVLTF.

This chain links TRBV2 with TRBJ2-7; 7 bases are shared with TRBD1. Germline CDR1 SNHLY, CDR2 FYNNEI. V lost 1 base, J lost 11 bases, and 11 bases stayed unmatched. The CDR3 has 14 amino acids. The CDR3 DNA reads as TGTGCCAGCAGTGAAGGACAGGGCCGTATCGGGAAGTACTTC. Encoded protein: CASSEGQGRIGKYF.

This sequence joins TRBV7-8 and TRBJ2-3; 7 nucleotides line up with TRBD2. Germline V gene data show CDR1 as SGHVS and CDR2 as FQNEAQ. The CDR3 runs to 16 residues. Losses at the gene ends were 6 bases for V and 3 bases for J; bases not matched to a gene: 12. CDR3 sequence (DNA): TGTGCCAGCAGTGCCCGACTAGCAGCCCCTACAGATACGCAGTATTTT. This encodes CASSARLAAPTDTQYF.

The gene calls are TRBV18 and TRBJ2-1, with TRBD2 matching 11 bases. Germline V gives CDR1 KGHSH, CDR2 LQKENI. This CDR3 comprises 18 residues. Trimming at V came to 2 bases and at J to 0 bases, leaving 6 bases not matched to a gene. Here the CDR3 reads CASSPAGLAESSYNEQFF. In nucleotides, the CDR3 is TGTGCCAGCTCACCAGCGGGACTAGCGGAGAGCTCCTACAATGAGCAGTTCTTC. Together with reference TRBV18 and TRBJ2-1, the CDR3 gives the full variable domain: NAGVMQNPRHLVRRRGQEARLRCSPMKGHSHVYWYRQLPEEGLKFMVYLQKENIIDESGMPKERFSAEFPKEGPSILRIQQVVRGDSAAYFCASSPAGLAESSYNEQFFGPGTRLTVL.

The CDR3 DNA is TGTGCCAGTAGGCCGGGGGGGGGCGGCGAGACCCAGTACTTC. Its protein product is CASRPGGGGETQYF. V usage is TRBV19 and J usage is TRBJ2-5, with 8 bases aligning to TRBD2. Per the germline V gene, CDR1 is LNHDA and CDR2 is SQIVND (reference sequence). Unmatched junction bases numbered 8, after V lost 6 bases and J lost 5 bases. This CDR3 contains 14 residues.

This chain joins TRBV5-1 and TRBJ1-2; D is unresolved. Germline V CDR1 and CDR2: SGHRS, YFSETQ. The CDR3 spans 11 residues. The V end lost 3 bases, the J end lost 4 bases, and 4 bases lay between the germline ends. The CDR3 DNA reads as TGCGCCAGCAGCTCAACCTATGGCTACACCTTC. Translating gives CASSSTYGYTF.

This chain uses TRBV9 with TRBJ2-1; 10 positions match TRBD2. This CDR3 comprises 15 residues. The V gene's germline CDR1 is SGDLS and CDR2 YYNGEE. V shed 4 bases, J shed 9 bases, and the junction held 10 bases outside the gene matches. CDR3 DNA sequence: TGTGCCAGCAGCCCTGCCCAGCGGGGGGGCAGTGAGCAGTTCTTC. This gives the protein CASSPAQRGGSEQFF.

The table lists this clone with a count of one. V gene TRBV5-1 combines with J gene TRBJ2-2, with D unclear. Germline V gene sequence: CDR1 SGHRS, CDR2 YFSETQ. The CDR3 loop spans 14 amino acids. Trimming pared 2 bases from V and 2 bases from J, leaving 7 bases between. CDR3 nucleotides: TGCGCCAGCAGCTTTCGAGTCAACACCGGGGAGCTGTTTTTT. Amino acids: CASSFRVNTGELFF.

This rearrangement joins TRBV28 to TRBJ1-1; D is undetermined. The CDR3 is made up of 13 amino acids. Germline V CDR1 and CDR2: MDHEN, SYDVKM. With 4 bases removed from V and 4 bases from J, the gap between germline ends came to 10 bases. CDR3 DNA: TGTGCCAGCAGTTCACGGGAAGGCACTGAAGCTTTCTTT. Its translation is CASSSREGTEAFF.

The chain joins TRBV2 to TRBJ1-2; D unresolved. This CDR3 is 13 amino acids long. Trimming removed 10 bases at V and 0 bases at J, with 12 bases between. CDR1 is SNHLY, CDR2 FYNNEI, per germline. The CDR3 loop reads CATKSGANYGYTF. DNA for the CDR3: TGTGCCACCAAATCCGGGGCTAACTATGGCTACACCTTC.